This TCR beta chain was documented in a study of cytomegalovirus exposure and HLA in healthy donors. Study-level results: It was likely that a cluster of highly shared sequence variants was a sequencing artifact.

A remark on this clone: What it recognizes is unknown.

Germline loops: CDR1 GTSNPN, CDR2 SVGIG (reference sequence). CDR3 length: 15 residues. V lost 3 bases and J 3 bases, leaving 17 bases between the germline ends. PCR amplification relied on 60 Vbeta primers (plus 13 Jbeta primers). Repertoires were generated with immunoSEQ multiplex PCR, while TCRdb's copy carries only in-frame clones and drops some. The data show around 120,000 clones, roughly 82% seen once. The chain uses TRBV30 and TRBJ1-2; perhaps TRBD1 as D (5 bases). This clonotype originated in a boy aged 10-17 years in good health and CMV-seronegative. The sequenced sample consisted of PBMCs. CDR3: CAWRLVGGFDYGYTF. CDR3 DNA sequence: TGTGCCTGGAGATTAGTCGGGGGATTCGACTATGGCTACACCTTC.